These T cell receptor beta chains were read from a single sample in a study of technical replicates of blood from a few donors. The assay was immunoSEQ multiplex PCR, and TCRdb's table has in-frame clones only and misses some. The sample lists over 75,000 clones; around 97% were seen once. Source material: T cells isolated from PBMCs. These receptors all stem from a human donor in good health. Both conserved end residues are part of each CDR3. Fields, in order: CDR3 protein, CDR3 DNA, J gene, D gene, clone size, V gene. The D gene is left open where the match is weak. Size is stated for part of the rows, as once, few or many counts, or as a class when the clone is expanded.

CDR3: CASSLDGGVGGNTIYF; DNA: TGCGCCAGCAGCTTGGACGGGGGAGTGGGAGGAAACACCATATATTTT; J: TRBJ1-3; D: -; size: -; V: TRBV5-1
CDR3: CASSKTGEETQYF; DNA: TGTGCCAGCAGTAAGACAGGGGAGGAGACCCAGTACTTC; J: TRBJ2-5; D: TRBD1; size: -; V: TRBV28
CDR3: CASSLVDRGQDEQFF; DNA: TGTGCCAGCAGCTTGGTGGACAGGGGTCAGGATGAGCAGTTCTTC; J: TRBJ2-1; D: TRBD1; size: -; V: TRBV5-4
CDR3: CASSPASRFQETQYF; DNA: TGTGCCAGCAGCCCAGCGTCACGGTTCCAAGAGACCCAGTACTTC; J: TRBJ2-5; D: -; size: -; V: TRBV11-2
CDR3: CAWSQVPGTDNEQFF; DNA: TGTGCCTGGAGCCAAGTCCCTGGGACAGACAATGAGCAGTTCTTC; J: TRBJ2-1; D: TRBD1; size: -; V: TRBV30
CDR3: CASSKQGFFEQYF; DNA: TGTGCCAGCAGTAAACAGGGGTTTTTCGAGCAGTACTTC; J: TRBJ2-7; D: TRBD1; size: -; V: TRBV27
CDR3: CATSRGYGNTEAFF; DNA: TGTGCCACCAGCAGAGGTTACGGGAACACTGAAGCTTTCTTT; J: TRBJ1-1; D: -; size: -; V: TRBV15
CDR3: CASSLVQGTIVEQYF; DNA: TGTGCCAGCAGTTTAGTACAGGGTACTATCGTGGAGCAGTACTTC; J: TRBJ2-7; D: -; size: -; V: TRBV28
CDR3: CASRTSGRAYNEQFF; DNA: TGTGCCAGCAGAACTAGCGGGAGGGCCTACAATGAGCAGTTCTTC; J: TRBJ2-1; D: TRBD2; size: -; V: TRBV7-2
CDR3: CASSATGGGANVLTF; DNA: TGTGCCAGTAGTGCCACAGGGGGTGGGGCCAACGTCCTGACTTTC; J: TRBJ2-6; D: TRBD1; size: -; V: TRBV19
CDR3: CASSFGDLRGNQPQHF; DNA: TGTGCCAGCAGTTTTGGTGACCTAAGGGGGAATCAGCCCCAGCATTTT; J: TRBJ1-5; D: -; size: -; V: TRBV28
CDR3: CASSLGRGEKLFF; DNA: TGTGCCAGCAGCTTAGGCAGGGGTGAAAAACTGTTTTTT; J: TRBJ1-4; D: -; size: -; V: TRBV7-2
CDR3: CASSGGAGGLETQYF; DNA: TGTGCCAGCAGCGGTGGTGCGGGAGGGCTAGAGACCCAGTACTTC; J: TRBJ2-5; D: TRBD2; size: once; V: TRBV2
CDR3: CASSSGTGGEKLFF; DNA: TGTGCCAGCAGCTCCGGGACAGGGGGCGAAAAACTGTTTTTT; J: TRBJ1-4; D: TRBD1; size: -; V: TRBV9
CDR3: CASSLGASTDTQYF; DNA: TGTGCCAGCAGCTTAGGGGCTAGCACAGATACGCAGTATTTT; J: TRBJ2-3; D: -; size: -; V: TRBV11-3
CDR3: CASSLTGGYDNEQFF; DNA: TGTGCCAGCAGCTTGACAGGGGGTTACGACAATGAGCAGTTCTTC; J: TRBJ2-1; D: TRBD1; size: -; V: TRBV7-2
CDR3: CASSLAGGQDTQYF; DNA: TGTGCCAGCAGCCTAGCGGGAGGCCAAGATACGCAGTATTTT; J: TRBJ2-3; D: TRBD2; size: -; V: TRBV28
CDR3: CASFDGGYGNIQYF; DNA: TGTGCCAGTTTTGACGGGGGGTACGGAAACATTCAGTACTTC; J: TRBJ2-4; D: TRBD2; size: -; V: TRBV5-4
CDR3: CASSLTTGVMGEQFF; DNA: TGTGCCAGCAGCTTAACCACGGGAGTAATGGGTGAGCAGTTCTTC; J: TRBJ2-1; D: -; size: -; V: TRBV11-2
CDR3: CASGRDSEAFF; DNA: TGTGCCAGCGGGCGGGACAGTGAAGCTTTCTTT; J: TRBJ1-1; D: TRBD1; size: -; V: TRBV5-6
CDR3: CASSPEPNRDGYTF; DNA: TGTGCCAGCAGCCCCGAGCCAAACAGGGACGGCTACACCTTC; J: TRBJ1-2; D: -; size: -; V: TRBV7-2
CDR3: CASSLDHSGLYNEQFF; DNA: TGTGCCAGCAGCTTAGACCACAGCGGGCTTTACAATGAGCAGTTCTTC; J: TRBJ2-1; D: -; size: once; V: TRBV11-3
CDR3: CASSSEPLEAYEQYF; DNA: TGCGCCAGCAGCTCGGAGCCACTGGAGGCTTACGAGCAGTACTTC; J: TRBJ2-7; D: -; size: -; V: TRBV5-1
CDR3: CASSPASRGAFPSEQYF; DNA: TGTGCCAGCAGCCCTGCGTCCCGGGGGGCCTTTCCTTCCGAGCAGTACTTC; J: TRBJ2-7; D: -; size: -; V: TRBV7-9
CDR3: CSVEDRMAVRGEQYF; DNA: TGCAGCGTTGAAGATCGCATGGCCGTCAGGGGGGAGCAGTACTTC; J: TRBJ2-7; D: TRBD1; size: -; V: TRBV29-1
CDR3: CASSPPTGVLGDTQYF; DNA: TGTGCCAGCAGTCCCCCAACAGGGGTATTAGGAGATACGCAGTATTTT; J: TRBJ2-3; D: TRBD1; size: -; V: TRBV28
CDR3: CASSQLLAASYEQYF; DNA: TGTGCCAGCAGCCAACTTCTTGCGGCTTCCTACGAGCAGTACTTC; J: TRBJ2-7; D: -; size: -; V: TRBV4-2
CDR3: CASTGQVFGNTEAFF; DNA: TGTGCCAGTACGGGACAGGTGTTTGGGAACACTGAAGCTTTCTTT; J: TRBJ1-1; D: TRBD1; size: -; V: TRBV27
CDR3: CASSQRDRGTGELFF; DNA: TGTGCCAGCAGCCAAAGGGACAGGGGCACCGGGGAGCTGTTTTTT; J: TRBJ2-2; D: TRBD1; size: -; V: TRBV14
CDR3: CASSKLQGGNEKLFF; DNA: TGTGCCAGTAGTAAGCTACAGGGAGGGAATGAAAAACTGTTTTTT; J: TRBJ1-4; D: -; size: once; V: TRBV19
CDR3: CASSSSSNQPQHF; DNA: TGTGCCAGCAGCTCGAGTAGCAATCAGCCCCAGCATTTT; J: TRBJ1-5; D: -; size: -; V: TRBV7-9
CDR3: CALWQGYNYGYTF; DNA: TGTGCCCTATGGCAGGGTTACAACTATGGCTACACCTTC; J: TRBJ1-2; D: -; size: once; V: TRBV28
CDR3: CASSSYRSLTMNTEAFF; DNA: TGTGCCAGCAGCTCCTACCGGTCTCTTACCATGAACACTGAAGCTTTCTTT; J: TRBJ1-1; D: -; size: -; V: TRBV11-3
CDR3: CASSPGTSYGYTF; DNA: TGTGCCAGCAGCCCCGGGACATCATATGGCTACACCTTC; J: TRBJ1-2; D: -; size: -; V: TRBV7-6
CDR3: CASSLPVVFGEQYF; DNA: TGTGCCAGCAGTTTACCAGTCGTCTTCGGGGAGCAGTACTTC; J: TRBJ2-7; D: -; size: -; V: TRBV28
CDR3: CASSLLGAGGTDTQYF; DNA: TGTGCCAGCAGTCTTCTGGGGGCGGGAGGTACAGATACGCAGTATTTT; J: TRBJ2-3; D: TRBD2; size: -; V: TRBV28
CDR3: CASSLGGQGNRGYTF; DNA: TGTGCCAGCAGCTTAGGCGGACAGGGGAATCGAGGCTACACCTTC; J: TRBJ1-2; D: TRBD1; size: -; V: TRBV7-2
CDR3: CASRGGANVLTF; DNA: TGTGCCAGTAGGGGCGGGGCCAACGTCCTGACTTTC; J: TRBJ2-6; D: -; size: -; V: TRBV19
CDR3: CASSLLGQGRSGELFF; DNA: TGTGCCAGCAGCTTATTAGGACAGGGGAGGTCCGGGGAGCTGTTTTTT; J: TRBJ2-2; D: TRBD1; size: -; V: TRBV7-2
CDR3: CASSPTLVVMNTEAFF; DNA: TGTGCCAGCTCTCCGACACTAGTCGTTATGAACACTGAAGCTTTCTTT; J: TRBJ1-1; D: -; size: -; V: TRBV18
CDR3: CASSSPDRGLGGYTF; DNA: TGTGCCAGCAGCTCCCCAGACAGGGGGCTAGGTGGCTACACCTTC; J: TRBJ1-2; D: TRBD1; size: once; V: TRBV13
CDR3: CASREEGFEGYTF; DNA: TGTGCCAGCAGAGAAGAGGGTTTTGAGGGCTACACCTTC; J: TRBJ1-2; D: -; size: -; V: TRBV27
CDR3: CASSPLGGRTYEQYF; DNA: TGTGCCAGCTCACCATTGGGCGGGAGGACCTACGAGCAGTACTTC; J: TRBJ2-7; D: TRBD2; size: -; V: TRBV18
CDR3: CASGPLYTSTDTQYF; DNA: TGTGCCAGCGGTCCCCTCTATACTAGCACAGATACGCAGTATTTT; J: TRBJ2-3; D: -; size: -; V: TRBV6-5
CDR3: CASSVGGSLSEKLFF; DNA: TGTGCCAGCAGCGTAGGAGGCAGTCTGAGTGAAAAACTGTTTTTT; J: TRBJ1-4; D: -; size: once; V: TRBV9
CDR3: CASSWQHNNQETQYF; DNA: TGCGCCAGCAGCTGGCAACACAACAACCAAGAGACCCAGTACTTC; J: TRBJ2-5; D: -; size: -; V: TRBV5-1
CDR3: CAIGSGRVSYEQYF; DNA: TGTGCCATCGGGAGCGGGAGGGTCTCCTACGAGCAGTACTTC; J: TRBJ2-7; D: TRBD2; size: -; V: TRBV10-3
CDR3: CASSEVEGGAGSAYEQYF; DNA: TGCGCCAGCAGTGAGGTTGAGGGGGGAGCGGGAAGTGCCTACGAGCAGTACTTC; J: TRBJ2-7; D: -; size: -; V: TRBV10-1